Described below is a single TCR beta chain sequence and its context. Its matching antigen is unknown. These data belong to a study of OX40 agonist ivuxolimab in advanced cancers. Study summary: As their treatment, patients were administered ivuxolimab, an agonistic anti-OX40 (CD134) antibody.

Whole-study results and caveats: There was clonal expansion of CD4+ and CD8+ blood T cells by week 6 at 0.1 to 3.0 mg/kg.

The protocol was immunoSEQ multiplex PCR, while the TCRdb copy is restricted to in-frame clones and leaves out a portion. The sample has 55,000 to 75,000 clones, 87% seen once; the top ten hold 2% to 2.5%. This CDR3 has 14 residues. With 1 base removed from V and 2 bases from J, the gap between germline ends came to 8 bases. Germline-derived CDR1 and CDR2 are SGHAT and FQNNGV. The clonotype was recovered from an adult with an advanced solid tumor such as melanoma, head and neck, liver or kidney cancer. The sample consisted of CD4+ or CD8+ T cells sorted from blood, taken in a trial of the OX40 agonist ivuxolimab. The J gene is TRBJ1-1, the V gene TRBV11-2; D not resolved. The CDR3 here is CASSLGQFNTEAFF. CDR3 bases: TGTGCCAGCAGCTTAGGTCAATTCAACACTGAAGCTTTCTTT.